This TCR beta chain was observed in a study of blood T cell repertoires in COVID-19. Germline loops: CDR1 SNHLY, CDR2 FYNNEI. CDR3 length: 15 residues. The V gene lost 4 bases and the J gene lost 1 base, with 11 bases spanning the gap. Assay: immunoSEQ multiplex PCR; the TCRdb copy retains only in-frame clones and omits some. The sample contains approximately 200,000 clones, 80% to 90% of which appear only once. V and J are TRBV2 and TRBJ1-5; no clear D gene. Sequencing input: PBMCs or T cells enriched from blood (not recorded which). The clonotype originates from a woman aged 25 to 45 who had been exposed to COVID-19. CDR3 DNA sequence: TGTGCCAGCAGTGTGGCGGCCGAGAGCAATCAGCCCCAGCATTTT. Its translation is CASSVAAESNQPQHF.